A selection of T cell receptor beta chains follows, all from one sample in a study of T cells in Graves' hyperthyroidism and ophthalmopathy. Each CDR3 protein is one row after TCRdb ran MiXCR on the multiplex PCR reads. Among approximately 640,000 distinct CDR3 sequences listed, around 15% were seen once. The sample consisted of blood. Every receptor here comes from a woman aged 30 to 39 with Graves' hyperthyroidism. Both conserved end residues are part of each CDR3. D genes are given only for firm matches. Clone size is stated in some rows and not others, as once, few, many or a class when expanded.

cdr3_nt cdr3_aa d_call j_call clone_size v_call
TGTGCCAGCAGCCCCGACAGGGCGGATTCACCCCTCCACTTT CASSPDRADSPLHF TRBD1 TRBJ1-6 few TRBV6-1
TGCAGTGCTAGAGATCCCAGGGGGCCCAATGGCTACACCTTC CSARDPRGPNGYTF TRBD1 TRBJ1-2 many TRBV20-1
TGTGCCAGCAGCCGACCGGGCGGGAGGGCGTCCTACGAGCAGTACTTC CASSRPGGRASYEQYF TRBD2 TRBJ2-7 many TRBV14
TGCAGTGCTCTACTAAAGGGAGGTTATCCTTCACCCCTCCACTTT CSALLKGGYPSPLHF . TRBJ1-6 few TRBV20-1
TGCAGTGAAGGGGGCAGGGGTGGGGAGACCCAGTACTTC CSEGGRGGETQYF TRBD1 TRBJ2-5 many TRBV20-1
TGTGCCAGCAGTGAAAGTACAGGGATGAACACTGAAGCTTTCTTT CASSESTGMNTEAFF . TRBJ1-1 many TRBV2
TGTGCCAGCTCACCGGACAGGGGGCGAATAGGCAATGAGCAGTTCTTC CASSPDRGRIGNEQFF TRBD1 TRBJ2-1 . TRBV18
TGTGCCAGCAGTGCGGGGCAGGGATCCCTCTATGGGAATGAGCAGTACTTC CASSAGQGSLYGNEQYF . TRBJ2-7 . TRBV6-2/TRBV6-3
TGTGCCAGCAGTTTCTTTGTGGGAGGGGGAGAAGAGACCCAGTACTTC CASSFFVGGGEETQYF . TRBJ2-5 many TRBV28
TGTGCCAGTAGCATGGACAAGGGGGCCTACGAGCAGTACTTC CASSMDKGAYEQYF . TRBJ2-7 . TRBV19
TGTGCCAGCTCACCGGTCTCGGAACCAAGTAATGAGCAGTTCTTC CASSPVSEPSNEQFF . TRBJ2-1 many TRBV18
TGCAGTGCTAGTGGGGCTACAGGCGTAGGTGAGCAGTTCTTC CSASGATGVGEQFF . TRBJ2-1 . TRBV20-1
TGTGCCAGCAGTAACACAGGGGGCTCGCGGTTCTTC CASSNTGGSRFF TRBD1 TRBJ2-1 once TRBV12-3/TRBV12-4
TGTGCCTCCCAACCCGACAGAATCTATAATTCACCCCTCCACTTT CASQPDRIYNSPLHF . TRBJ1-6 few TRBV30
TGTGCCAGCAGTCCCAGCCTAGCGGGAGTCGGGACAGATACGCAGTATTTT CASSPSLAGVGTDTQYF TRBD2 TRBJ2-3 many TRBV28
TGTGCCAGCAGCTTAGCCGCCGGGGCGCGGGGTGAGCAGTACTTC CASSLAAGARGEQYF . TRBJ2-7 many TRBV7-2
TGTGCCAGCGGGTCAAAGGGACAGGTTAACTCTGGGGCCAACGTCCTGACTTTC CASGSKGQVNSGANVLTF TRBD1 TRBJ2-6 many TRBV6-1
TGCAGTGCTAGAGACCCTAACTCCTCTAGCGGGAGGGTCAAAAACATTCAGTACTTC CSARDPNSSSGRVKNIQYF TRBD2 TRBJ2-4 . TRBV20-1
TGTGCCAGCAGCTTAGTTGTGGCCGGGGAGCTGTTTTTT CASSLVVAGELFF . TRBJ2-2 many TRBV7-2
TGTGCCAGCAGTTCGCCGGACAGGGCGAACACCGGGGAGCTGTTTTTT CASSSPDRANTGELFF TRBD1 TRBJ2-2 many TRBV28